The clone carrying this T cell receptor (beta chain) shows up as medium-sized by frequency. The read ends 3 residues before the CDR3 terminus; that terminus is restored from the germline J gene. Assay: immunoSEQ multiplex PCR; the TCRdb copy retains only in-frame clones and omits some. The table counts approximately 20,000 clones; approximately 3% lies in the top ten. These data are taken from a study of T cells in women clearing cervical HPV infection. Overall study: Control women cleared a single incident HPV16 infection within 12 months.

Germline lookup yields CDR1 SQVTM and CDR2 ANQGSEA. The junction had 8 bases not matched to a gene; V was cut back by 7 bases and J by 2 bases. The CDR3 totals 16 residues. The V and J genes are TRBV29-1 and TRBJ2-3; 14 bases are a match to TRBD2. The specimen sequenced was blood buffy coat. This sequence was found in a woman between 18 and 69 years old with a cervical HPV16 infection that either progressed to CIN3+ or cleared (not recorded which). The CDR3 loop reads CSAPTSGGAITDTQYF. The part of the CDR3 DNA that was read is TGCAGCGCCCCGACTAGCGGGGGGGCCATCACAGATACG.